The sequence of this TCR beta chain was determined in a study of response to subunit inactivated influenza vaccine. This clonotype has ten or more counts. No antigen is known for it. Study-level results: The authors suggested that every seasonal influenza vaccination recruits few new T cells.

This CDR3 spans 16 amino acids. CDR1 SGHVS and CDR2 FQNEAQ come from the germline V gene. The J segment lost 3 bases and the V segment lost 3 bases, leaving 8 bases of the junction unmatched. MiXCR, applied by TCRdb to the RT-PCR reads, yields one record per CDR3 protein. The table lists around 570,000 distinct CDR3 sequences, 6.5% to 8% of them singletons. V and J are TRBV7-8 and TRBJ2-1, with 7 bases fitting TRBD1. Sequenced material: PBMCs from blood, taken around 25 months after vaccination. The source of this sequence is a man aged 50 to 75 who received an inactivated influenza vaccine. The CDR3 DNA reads TGTGCCAGCAGCTTGAAGAGGGGGCAACGCTACAATGAGCAGTTCTTC. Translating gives CASSLKRGQRYNEQFF.